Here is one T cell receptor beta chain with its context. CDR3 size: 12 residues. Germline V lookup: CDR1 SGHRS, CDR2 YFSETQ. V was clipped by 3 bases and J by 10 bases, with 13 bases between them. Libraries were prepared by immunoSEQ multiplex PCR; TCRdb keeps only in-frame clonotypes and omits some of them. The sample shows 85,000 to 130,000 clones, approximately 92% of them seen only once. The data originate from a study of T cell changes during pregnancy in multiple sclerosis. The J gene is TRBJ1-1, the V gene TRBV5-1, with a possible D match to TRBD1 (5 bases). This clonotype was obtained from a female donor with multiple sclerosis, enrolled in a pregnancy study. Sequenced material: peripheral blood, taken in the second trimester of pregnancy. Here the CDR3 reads CASSWGVGAAFF. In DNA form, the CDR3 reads TGCGCCAGCAGCTGGGGGGTCGGGGCAGCTTTCTTT.